This T cell receptor beta chain stems from a study of beta chain features in type 1 diabetes. Study information: Healthy donors, compared against patients, showed similar age, gender and cell yields.

This clone was counted only a few times. Its antigen is undetermined. Study findings and constraints: Whether HLA type affects TCRB rearrangement stayed undetermined in the present work. TCRB CDR3s from Type 1 diabetes patients were moderately but significantly shorter in all four CD4+ subsets. The VDJ junctions of type 1 diabetes patients carried fewer insertions and more deletions.

Investigators reverse transcribed all isolated RNA, so they sequenced expressed TCRB transcripts. Method: immunoSEQ multiplex PCR; TCRdb's copy keeps in-frame clones and lacks some. The sample records 500,000 to 850,000 clones, roughly an eighth being singletons. Looked up from germline, CDR1 is SGHRS and CDR2 is YFSETQ. The CDR3 consists of 14 residues. Trimming shortened V by 5 bases and J by 5 bases, and 16 bases separated the two germline ends. The chain combines TRBV5-1 with TRBJ1-1; D unresolved. This TCR was sampled from a young man with type 1 diabetes. Sequences were obtained from naive CD4+ T cells from blood. The CDR3 spells CASRPLDGWTEAFF. CDR3 sequence (DNA): TGCGCCAGCAGGCCACTGGACGGTTGGACTGAAGCTTTCTTT. The full variable domain, in which reference TRBV5-1 and TRBJ1-1 provide the parts outside the CDR3, is KAGVTQTPRYLIKTRGQQVTLSCSPISGHRSVSWYQQTPGQGLQFLFEYFSETQRNKGNFPGRFSGRQFSNSRSEMNVSTLELGDSALYLCASRPLDGWTEAFFGQGTRLTVV.